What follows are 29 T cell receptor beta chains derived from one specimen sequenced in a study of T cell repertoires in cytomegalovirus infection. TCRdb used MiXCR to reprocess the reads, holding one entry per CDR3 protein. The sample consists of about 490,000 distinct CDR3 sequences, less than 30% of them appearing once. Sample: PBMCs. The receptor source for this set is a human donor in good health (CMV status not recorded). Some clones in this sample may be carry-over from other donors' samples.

CDR3 sequence reads: CASSEAFRSYNEQFF. The DNA for the CDR3 is TGCGCCAGCAGCGAAGCGTTCCGCTCCTACAATGAGCAGTTCTTC. This chain joins TRBV4-1 and TRBJ2-1; unclear D gene. CDR1 is MGHRA, CDR2 YSYEKL, per germline. The CDR3 extends over 15 amino acids. Trimming stripped 5 bases from V and 0 bases from J, with 11 bases between.

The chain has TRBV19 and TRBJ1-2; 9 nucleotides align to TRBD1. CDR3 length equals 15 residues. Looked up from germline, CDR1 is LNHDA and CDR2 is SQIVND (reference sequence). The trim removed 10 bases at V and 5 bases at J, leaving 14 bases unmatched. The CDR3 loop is CATKPNRGLEYGYTF. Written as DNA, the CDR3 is TGTGCCACAAAGCCCAACAGGGGGCTGGAATATGGCTACACCTTC.

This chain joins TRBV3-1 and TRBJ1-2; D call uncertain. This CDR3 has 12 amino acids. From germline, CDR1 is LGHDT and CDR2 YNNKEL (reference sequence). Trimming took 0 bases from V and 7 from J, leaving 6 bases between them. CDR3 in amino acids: CASSQEDTGYTF. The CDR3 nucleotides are TGTGCCAGCAGCCAAGAAGACACTGGCTACACCTTC.

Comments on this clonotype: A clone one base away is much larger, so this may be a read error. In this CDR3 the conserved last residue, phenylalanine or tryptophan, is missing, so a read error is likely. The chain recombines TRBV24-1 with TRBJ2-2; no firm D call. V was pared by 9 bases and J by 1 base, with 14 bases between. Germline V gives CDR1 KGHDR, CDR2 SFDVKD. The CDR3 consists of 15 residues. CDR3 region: CATDTGRMNTGELFC. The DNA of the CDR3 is TGTGCCACCGATACCGGACGGATGAACACCGGGGAGCTGTTTTGT.

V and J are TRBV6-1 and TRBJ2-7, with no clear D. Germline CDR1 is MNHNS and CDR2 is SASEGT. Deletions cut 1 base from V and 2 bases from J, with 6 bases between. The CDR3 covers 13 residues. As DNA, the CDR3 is TGTGCCAGCAGTGAAGGTCAGGCCTACGAGCAGTACGTC. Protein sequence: CASSEGQAYEQYV.

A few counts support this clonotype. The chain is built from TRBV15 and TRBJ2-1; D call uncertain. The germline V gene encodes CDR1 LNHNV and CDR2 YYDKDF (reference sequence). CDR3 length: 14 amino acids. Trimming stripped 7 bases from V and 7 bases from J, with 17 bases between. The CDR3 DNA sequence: TGTGCCACCACTTCTTGGCTAGGCCCGAATGAGCAGTTCTTC. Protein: CATTSWLGPNEQFF. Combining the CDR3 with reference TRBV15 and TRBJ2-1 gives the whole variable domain DAMVIQNPRYQVTQFGKPVTLSCSQTLNHNVMYWYQQKSSQAPKLLFHYYDKDFNNEADTPDNFQSRRPNTSFCFLDIRSPGLGDTAMYLCATTSWLGPNEQFFGPGTRLTVL.

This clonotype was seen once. CDR3 sequence reads: CSALGGSGNEQFF. The CDR3 DNA follows: TGCAGTGCCTTGGGGGGTAGTGGCAATGAGCAGTTCTTC. The V call is TRBV20-1, the J call TRBJ2-1; D might be TRBD2 (6 bases). The CDR3 length is 13 residues. V gave up 6 bases and J gave up 6 bases, with 15 bases separating them. Germline V CDR1 and CDR2: DFQATT, SNEGSKA (reference sequence).

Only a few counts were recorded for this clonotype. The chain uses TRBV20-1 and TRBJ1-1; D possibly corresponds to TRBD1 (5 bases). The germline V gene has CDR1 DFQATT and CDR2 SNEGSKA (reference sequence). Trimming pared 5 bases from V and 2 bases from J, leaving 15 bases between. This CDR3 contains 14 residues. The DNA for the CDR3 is TGCAGTGCTGTTCTCGGGGGACCCAACACTGAAGCTTTCTTT. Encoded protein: CSAVLGGPNTEAFF.

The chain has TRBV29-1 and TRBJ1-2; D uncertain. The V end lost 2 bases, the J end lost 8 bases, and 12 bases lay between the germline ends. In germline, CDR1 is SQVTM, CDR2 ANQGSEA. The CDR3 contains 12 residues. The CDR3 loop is CSVESSAGGYTF. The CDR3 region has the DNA TGCAGCGTTGAATCCTCGGCTGGCGGCTACACCTTC.

Written as DNA, the CDR3 is TGTGCCAGCAGCTTGTTCCTAGCGGGATCCGCGAACACCGGGGAGCTGTTTTTT. It translates to CASSLFLAGSANTGELFF. This chain links TRBV5-6 with TRBJ2-2; 9 positions match TRBD2. Per the germline V gene, CDR1 is SGHDT and CDR2 is YYEEEE. V shed 1 base, J shed 0 bases, and the junction held 7 bases outside the gene matches. The length of the CDR3 is 18 residues.

CDR3 region: CSARGGLGLGTEAFF. The CDR3 DNA follows: TGCAGCGCTCGAGGGGGCCTTGGTCTCGGCACTGAAGCTTTCTTT. The V gene is TRBV29-1, the J gene TRBJ1-1; TRBD1 aligns across 7 bases. This CDR3 has 15 residues. The germline V gene encodes CDR1 SQVTM and CDR2 ANQGSEA. The V and J ends lost 7 bases and 4 bases, in that order; junction bases with no gene match: 15.

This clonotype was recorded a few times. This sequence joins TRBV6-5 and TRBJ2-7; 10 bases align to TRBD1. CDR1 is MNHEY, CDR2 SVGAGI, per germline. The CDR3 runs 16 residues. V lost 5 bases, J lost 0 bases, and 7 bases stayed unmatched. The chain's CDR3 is CASSAGTGDSSYEQYV. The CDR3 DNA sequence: TGTGCCAGCAGTGCCGGGACAGGGGATAGCTCCTACGAGCAGTACGTC.

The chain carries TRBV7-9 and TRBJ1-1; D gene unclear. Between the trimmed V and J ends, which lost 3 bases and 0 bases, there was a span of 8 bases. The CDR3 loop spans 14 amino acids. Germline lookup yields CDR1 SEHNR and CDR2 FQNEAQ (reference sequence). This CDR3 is CASSFADMNTEAFF. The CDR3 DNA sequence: TGTGCCAGCAGCTTCGCAGACATGAACACTGAAGCTTTCTTT.

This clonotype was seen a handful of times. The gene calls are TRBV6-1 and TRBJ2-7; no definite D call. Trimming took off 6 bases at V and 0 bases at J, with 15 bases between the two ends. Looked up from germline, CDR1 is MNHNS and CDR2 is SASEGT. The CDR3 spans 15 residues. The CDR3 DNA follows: TGTGCCAGCAGCGTAACGCAGCCTAGCTCCTACGAGCAGTACGTC. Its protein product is CASSVTQPSSYEQYV.

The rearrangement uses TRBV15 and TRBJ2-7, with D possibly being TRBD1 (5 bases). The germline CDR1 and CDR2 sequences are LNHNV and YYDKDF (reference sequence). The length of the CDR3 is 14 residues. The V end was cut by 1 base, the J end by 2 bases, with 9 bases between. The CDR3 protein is CATSRGDSPYEQYF. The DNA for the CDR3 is TGTGCCACCAGCAGAGGTGACAGTCCCTACGAGCAGTACTTC. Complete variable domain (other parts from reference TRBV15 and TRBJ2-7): DAMVIQNPRYQVTQFGKPVTLSCSQTLNHNVMYWYQQKSSQAPKLLFHYYDKDFNNEADTPDNFQSRRPNTSFCFLDIRSPGLGDTAMYLCATSRGDSPYEQYFGPGTRLTVT.

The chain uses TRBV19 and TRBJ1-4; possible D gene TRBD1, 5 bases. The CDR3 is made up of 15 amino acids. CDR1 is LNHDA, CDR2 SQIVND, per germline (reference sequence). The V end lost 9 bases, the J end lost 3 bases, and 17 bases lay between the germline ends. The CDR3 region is CASRSLQVSNEKLFF. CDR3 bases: TGTGCCAGCAGATCCTTACAGGTCTCTAATGAAAAACTGTTTTTT.

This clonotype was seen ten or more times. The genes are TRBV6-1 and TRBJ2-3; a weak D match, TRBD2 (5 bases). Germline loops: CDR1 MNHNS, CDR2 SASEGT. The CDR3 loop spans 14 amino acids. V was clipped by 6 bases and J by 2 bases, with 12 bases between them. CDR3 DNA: TGTGCCAGCAGGCTAGAGGGCAACACAGATACGCAGTATTTT. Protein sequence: CASRLEGNTDTQYF.

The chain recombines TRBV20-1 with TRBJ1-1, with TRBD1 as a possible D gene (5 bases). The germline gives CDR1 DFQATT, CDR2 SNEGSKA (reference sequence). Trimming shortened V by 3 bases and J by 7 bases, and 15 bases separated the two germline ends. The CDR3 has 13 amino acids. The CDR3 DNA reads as TGCAGTGCTAGTGAGCAGGGTGGTGGTGAAGCTTTCTTT. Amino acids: CSASEQGGGEAFF.

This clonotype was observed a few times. The CDR3 here is CASSAPERGNSPLHF. In nucleotides, the CDR3 is TGTGCCAGCAGCGCCCCTGAGAGGGGGAATTCACCCCTCCACTTT. The rearrangement links TRBV11-2 to TRBJ1-6; weak D call: TRBD1 (6 bases). This CDR3 has 15 residues. V lost 5 bases to trimming and J lost 7 bases, with 15 bases between them. CDR1 SGHAT and CDR2 FQNNGV come from the germline V gene. Together with reference TRBV11-2 and TRBJ1-6, the CDR3 gives the full variable domain: EAGVAQSPRYKIIEKRQSVAFWCNPISGHATLYWYQQILGQGPKLLIQFQNNGVVDDSQLPKDRFSAERLKGVDSTLKIQPAKLEDSAVYLCASSAPERGNSPLHFGNGTRLTVT.

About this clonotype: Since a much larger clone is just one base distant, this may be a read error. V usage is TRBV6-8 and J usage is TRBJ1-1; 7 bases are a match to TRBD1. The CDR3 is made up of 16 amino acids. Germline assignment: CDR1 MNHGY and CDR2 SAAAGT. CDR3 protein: CASSYSQGIGNTEALF. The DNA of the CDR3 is TGTGCCAGCAGTTACTCACAGGGGATCGGGAACACTGAAGCTCTCTTT.

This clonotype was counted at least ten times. The CDR3: CASSGLGSNEQFF. DNA of the CDR3: TGTGCCAGCTCTGGACTTGGTAGTAATGAGCAGTTCTTC. The J gene is TRBJ2-1, the V gene TRBV12-3 or TRBV12-4; D is possibly TRBD2 (5 bases). V lost 8 bases and J lost 7, with 15 bases in between. This CDR3 comprises 13 residues.

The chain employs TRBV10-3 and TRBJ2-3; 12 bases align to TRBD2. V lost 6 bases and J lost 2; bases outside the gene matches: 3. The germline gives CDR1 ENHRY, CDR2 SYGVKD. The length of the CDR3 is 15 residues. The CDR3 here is CAIRGTSGSTDTQYF. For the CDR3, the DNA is TGTGCCATCAGGGGGACTAGCGGGTCCACAGATACGCAGTATTTT.

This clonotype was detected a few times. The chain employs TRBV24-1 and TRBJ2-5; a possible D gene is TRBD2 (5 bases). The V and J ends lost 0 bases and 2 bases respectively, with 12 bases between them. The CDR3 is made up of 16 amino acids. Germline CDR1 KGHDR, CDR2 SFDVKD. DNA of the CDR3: TGTGCCACCAGTGATTTGGGGGTGAGCGGTCAAGAGACCCAGTACTTC. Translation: CATSDLGVSGQETQYF.

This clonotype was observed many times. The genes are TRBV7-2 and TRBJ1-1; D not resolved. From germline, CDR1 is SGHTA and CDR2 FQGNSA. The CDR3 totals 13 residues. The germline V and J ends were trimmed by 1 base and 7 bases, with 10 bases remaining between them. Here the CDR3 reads CASSLEAPGEAFF. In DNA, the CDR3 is TGTGCCAGCAGCTTAGAGGCGCCAGGTGAAGCTTTCTTT. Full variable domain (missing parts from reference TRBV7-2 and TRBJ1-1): GAGVSQSPSNKVTEKGKDVELRCDPISGHTALYWYRQSLGQGLEFLIYFQGNSAPDKSGLPSDRFSAERTGGSVSTLTIQRTQQEDSAVYLCASSLEAPGEAFFGQGTRLTVV.

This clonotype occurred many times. CDR3 sequence (DNA): TGTGCCAGCAGTTACCGCCTTCAAAACACTGAAGCTTTCTTT. As protein: CASSYRLQNTEAFF. This chain joins TRBV6-5 and TRBJ1-1; no definite D call. Looked up from germline, CDR1 is MNHEY and CDR2 is SVGAGI. Trimming took 2 bases from V and 2 from J, leaving 9 bases between them. The CDR3 covers 14 residues.

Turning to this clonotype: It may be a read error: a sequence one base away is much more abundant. The CDR3 DNA follows: TGTGCCAGCAGTTTACACGGGGTGGGCAATCAGCCCCAGCATTTT. This codes for CASSLHGVGNQPQHF. V gene TRBV27 combines with J gene TRBJ1-5; D call uncertain. Trimming left V 2 bases short and J 2 bases short, with 10 bases between. There are 15 residues in the CDR3. Germline loops: CDR1 MNHEY, CDR2 SMNVEV (reference sequence).

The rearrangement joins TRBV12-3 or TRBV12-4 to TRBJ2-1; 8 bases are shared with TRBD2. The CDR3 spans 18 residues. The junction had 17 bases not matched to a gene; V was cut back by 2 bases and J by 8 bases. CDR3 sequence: CASSLPSVWAGGRYEQFF. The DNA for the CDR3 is TGTGCCAGCAGTTTACCCAGCGTTTGGGCGGGAGGTCGGTATGAGCAGTTCTTC.

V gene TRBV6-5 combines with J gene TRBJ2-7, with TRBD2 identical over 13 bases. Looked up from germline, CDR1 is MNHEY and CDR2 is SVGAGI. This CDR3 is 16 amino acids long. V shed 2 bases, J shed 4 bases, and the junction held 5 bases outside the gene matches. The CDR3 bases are TGTGCCAGCAGTTACCAACTAGCGGGAGGGATATACGAGCAGTACTTC. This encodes CASSYQLAGGIYEQYF.

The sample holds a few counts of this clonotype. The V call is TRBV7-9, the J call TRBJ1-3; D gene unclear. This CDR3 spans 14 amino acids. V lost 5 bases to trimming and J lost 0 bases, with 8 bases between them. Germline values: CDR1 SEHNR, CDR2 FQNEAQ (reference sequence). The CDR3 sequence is CASSPRISGNTIYF. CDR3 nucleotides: TGTGCCAGCAGCCCAAGGATCTCTGGAAACACCATATATTTT. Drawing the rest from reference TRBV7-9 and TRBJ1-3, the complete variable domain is DTGVSQNPRHKITKRGQNVTFRCDPISEHNRLYWYRQTLGQGPEFLTYFQNEAQLEKSRLLSDRFSAERPKGSFSTLEIQRTEQGDSAMYLCASSPRISGNTIYFGEGSWLTVV.